The clone carrying this TCR beta chain was recorded many times. Its antigen is undetermined. The data are from a study of T cells in Graves' hyperthyroidism and ophthalmopathy. Amplification of TCR beta CDR3 regions used RNA as the template. First-round RT-PCR targeting the TCR CDR3 was performed with the HTBI primer set. One entry per CDR3 protein, called by TCRdb with MiXCR from the multiplex PCR reads. The repertoire holds over 250,000 distinct CDR3 sequences, with about 20% as singletons. General study results and limits: Ophthalmopathy onset followed model prediction by a median around six months. Within blood appeared most thyroid clonotypes that had expanded above 0.001.

Patients were excluded because of uncontrolled infection, other autoimmune disease, pregnancy or lactation. Fresh 10 ml peripheral blood yielded PBMCs. V was pared by 0 bases and J by 2 bases, with 12 bases between. The CDR3 runs 15 residues. In germline, CDR1 is SGHTS, CDR2 YDEGEE. Sequenced material: blood. This chain uses TRBV5-8 with TRBJ2-7; D is uncertain. This clonotype was obtained from a man aged 25 to 40 with Graves' ophthalmopathy. For the CDR3, the DNA is TGTGCCAGCAGCTTGGAAGGGATAACCCCCTACGAGCAGTACTTC. Amino acids: CASSLEGITPYEQYF.